This T cell receptor (beta chain) was documented in a study of T-cell reconstitution after alpha-beta-depleted transplantation in children. General study findings and limits: Reportedly, roughly two months post-transplant, alpha-beta T cells arose from several hundred expanded graft clones.

For this clonotype: The antigen remains unidentified.

CDR3 length equals 14 residues. Trimming took off 0 bases at V and 7 bases at J, with 10 bases between the two ends. Preparation of the TCRbeta library used unique molecular identifiers. TCRdb ran MiXCR on the PCR reads and lists one entry per CDR3 protein. The sample contains 450,000 to 600,000 distinct CDR3 sequences, 8% to 11% of which appear only once. Sequencing was performed on PBMCs, taken before TCRalphabeta/CD19-depleted stem cell transplant. The receptor was isolated from a child aged 2 to 9 with inherited bone marrow failure, due to receive a stem cell transplant. This chain joins TRBV12-3 or TRBV12-4 and TRBJ2-1; D is undetermined. DNA of the CDR3: TGTGCCAGCAGTTTAGCACCCCACCGGAATGAGCAGTTCTTC. Its translation is CASSLAPHRNEQFF.